One sample yielded the 27 T cell receptor beta chains listed below, sequenced in a study of OX40 agonist ivuxolimab in advanced cancers. Assay used: immunoSEQ multiplex PCR; TCRdb lists only in-frame clones, some missing. There are around 60,000 clones in the sample; about nine tenths occur only once, and around 2% lies in the top ten. The sample here was CD4+ or CD8+ T cells sorted from blood, taken in a trial of the OX40 agonist ivuxolimab. The receptors here all came from an adult with an advanced solid tumor such as melanoma, head and neck, liver or kidney cancer.

The rearrangement uses TRBV4-2 and TRBJ2-7, with 7 bases fitting TRBD2. This CDR3 has 14 amino acids. Trimming at V came to 5 bases and at J to 1 base, leaving 5 bases not matched to a gene. From germline, CDR1 is LGHNA and CDR2 YNFKEQ. The CDR3 nucleotides read TGTGCCAGCAGCGCCACTAGCGTATCCTACGAGCAGTACTTC. It encodes CASSATSVSYEQYF.

DNA of the CDR3: TGTGCCACTAGTGATAAGAGGAACACTGAAGCTTTCTTT. It yields the protein CATSDKRNTEAFF. The chain employs TRBV6-6 and TRBJ1-1, with unresolved D. The CDR3 has 13 residues. V gave up 10 bases and J gave up 1 base, with 13 bases separating them. The germline CDR1 and CDR2 sequences are MNHNY and SVGAGI (reference sequence).

The chain recombines TRBV6-1 with TRBJ1-5, with D perhaps TRBD1 (5 bases). The V and J ends lost 1 base and 2 bases respectively, with 9 bases between them. Germline V lookup: CDR1 MNHNS, CDR2 SASEGT. The CDR3 sequence is 15 residues long. DNA for the CDR3: TGTGCCAGCAGTGAAGTGGGGGTTGGCAATCAGCCCCAGCATTTT. Translation: CASSEVGVGNQPQHF.

The rearrangement uses TRBV7-3 and TRBJ1-1; D unresolved. CDR3 length: 13 residues. In germline, CDR1 is SGHTA, CDR2 FQGTGA. The germline V and J ends were trimmed by 3 bases and 0 bases, with 5 bases remaining between them. The DNA of the CDR3 is TGTGCCAGCAGCTTCGGACTGAACACTGAAGCTTTCTTT. Protein sequence: CASSFGLNTEAFF.

The chain employs TRBV5-1 and TRBJ2-7, with D possibly being TRBD1 or TRBD2 (6 bases each). Looked up from germline, CDR1 is SGHRS and CDR2 is YFSETQ. The CDR3 has 13 residues. Trimming cost V 2 bases and J 6 bases, with 12 bases left between them. DNA for the CDR3: TGCGCCAGCAGCTTCTATGAGGGGGGCGAGCAGTACTTC. Protein: CASSFYEGGEQYF.

The V gene is TRBV5-6, the J gene TRBJ2-7; the D is unclear. Germline assignment: CDR1 SGHDT and CDR2 YYEEEE. The germline V and J ends were trimmed by 2 bases and 0 bases, with 9 bases remaining between them. The length of the CDR3 is 14 residues. The CDR3: CASSFRTFSYEQYF. In DNA form, the CDR3 reads TGTGCCAGCAGCTTTAGGACCTTCTCCTACGAGCAGTACTTC.

This clone appeared a single time. V and J are TRBV28 and TRBJ2-6; TRBD1 matches 9 bases. Germline V lookup: CDR1 MDHEN, CDR2 SYDVKM. Trimming at V came to 6 bases and at J to 0 bases, leaving 9 bases not matched to a gene. The CDR3 loop spans 18 amino acids. The CDR3 nucleotides read TGTGCCAGCAGCCCCCGGACAGGGGTTAGCTCTGGGGCCAACGTCCTGACTTTC. Translation: CASSPRTGVSSGANVLTF.

The genes are TRBV28 and TRBJ2-3; D tentatively reads TRBD1 or TRBD2 (6 bases each). CDR3 length equals 16 residues. Trimming shortened V by 5 bases and J by 3 bases, and 18 bases separated the two germline ends. CDR1 is MDHEN and CDR2 is SYDVKM in the germline V gene. For the CDR3, the DNA is TGTGCCAGCAGTGGCTTCGGGGGCCCCCCGACAGATACGCAGTATTTT. This translates into CASSGFGGPPTDTQYF.

The chain is built from TRBV7-2 and TRBJ2-1, with 12 bases that match TRBD2. This CDR3 has 16 amino acids. Germline V lookup: CDR1 SGHTA, CDR2 FQGNSA. With V trimmed by 3 bases and J by 8 bases, 8 bases remained unmatched. The CDR3 DNA sequence: TGTGCCAGCAGCTTTTCGAGGCTAGCGGGGGGGCATGAGCAGTTCTTC. Residues: CASSFSRLAGGHEQFF.

The rearrangement joins TRBV6-1 to TRBJ1-4, with TRBD1 matching over 11 bases. CDR1 is MNHNS, CDR2 SASEGT, per germline. J was trimmed by 7 bases and V by 4 bases; bases with no gene match: 8. This CDR3 comprises 16 residues. This chain's CDR3 is CASSVFTGTGGEKLFF. The CDR3 nucleotides are TGTGCCAGCAGTGTATTTACCGGGACAGGGGGTGAAAAACTGTTTTTT.

The table lists this clone with a count of one. The J gene is TRBJ2-3, the V gene TRBV9; tentatively, D is TRBD2 (7 bases). Trimming cost V 4 bases and J 4 bases, with 16 bases left between them. This CDR3 region has 15 residues. The germline V gene has CDR1 SGDLS and CDR2 YYNGEE. The CDR3 reads CASSPLWGGPDTQYF. In nucleotides, the CDR3 is TGTGCCAGCAGCCCACTTTGGGGGGGCCCAGATACGCAGTATTTT.

The rearrangement links TRBV5-4 to TRBJ2-7; weak D call: TRBD2 (6 bases). Trimming removed 4 bases from V and 4 bases from J, with 18 bases in between. This CDR3 has 15 amino acids. CDR1 SGHNT and CDR2 YYREEE come from the germline V gene (reference sequence). In nucleotides, the CDR3 is TGTGCCAGCAGCGGTGGAGGGGCTCGGGGTTACGAGCAGTACTTC. Its protein is CASSGGGARGYEQYF.

The genes are TRBV4-2 and TRBJ2-7, with 8 nucleotides matching TRBD1. The CDR3 runs to 17 residues. J gave up 1 base and V 4 bases, and 12 bases lay outside the gene matches. Germline values: CDR1 LGHNA, CDR2 YNFKEQ. CDR3 DNA sequence: TGTGCCAGCAGCCCCAACCTGGTCAGGGGGCCTTCCTACGAGCAGTACTTC. It is translated as CASSPNLVRGPSYEQYF.

V gene TRBV7-9 combines with J gene TRBJ2-5; D is perhaps TRBD1 or TRBD2 (5 bases each). The CDR3 totals 12 residues. V lost 5 bases, J lost 5 bases, and 9 bases lay in between. The germline V gene encodes CDR1 SEHNR and CDR2 FQNEAQ (reference sequence). This chain's CDR3 is CASSGTEETQYF. In DNA form, the CDR3 reads TGTGCCAGCAGCGGGACGGAGGAGACCCAGTACTTC.

This chain joins TRBV29-1 and TRBJ2-5, with D possibly called TRBD1 or TRBD2 (6 bases each). Germline V gene sequence: CDR1 SQVTM, CDR2 ANQGSEA. Trimming pared 6 bases from V and 5 bases from J, leaving 16 bases between. The CDR3 is made up of 13 amino acids. The CDR3 DNA reads TGCAGCGTGAGGGGGGTGTTTTGGGAGACCCAGTACTTC. It codes for CSVRGVFWETQYF.

V and J are TRBV9 and TRBJ2-1, with TRBD2 identical over 8 bases. The trim removed 2 bases at V and 6 bases at J, leaving 7 bases unmatched. The CDR3 runs to 15 residues. Germline V lookup: CDR1 SGDLS, CDR2 YYNGEE. CDR3 in DNA: TGTGCCAGCAGCGTTTCAGCGGGGGCCGGCAATGAGCAGTTCTTC. Translation gives CASSVSAGAGNEQFF.

The J gene is TRBJ1-2, the V gene TRBV18; possible D gene TRBD1, 5 bases. Germline loops: CDR1 KGHSH, CDR2 LQKENI. The CDR3 runs to 14 residues. The germline V and J ends were trimmed by 3 bases and 5 bases, with 13 bases remaining between them. CDR3 region: CASSPTGTPYGYTF. The DNA for the CDR3 is TGTGCCAGCTCACCGACCGGGACCCCTTATGGCTACACCTTC.

The chain combines TRBV20-1 with TRBJ2-1; unclear D gene. V dropped 6 bases and J dropped 8 bases, with 11 bases sitting between them. This CDR3 region has 11 residues. The germline gives CDR1 DFQATT, CDR2 SNEGSKA (reference sequence). CDR3 amino acids: CSAKTLDEQFF. In nucleotides, the CDR3 is TGCAGTGCAAAGACTCTCGATGAGCAGTTCTTC.

CDR3 sequence: CASSPRGSSNQPQHF. The CDR3 DNA reads TGTGCCAGCAGTCCCCGCGGGAGTAGCAATCAGCCCCAGCATTTT. V usage is TRBV6-6 and J usage is TRBJ1-5; the D is unclear. This CDR3 spans 15 amino acids. In germline, CDR1 is MNHNY, CDR2 SVGAGI (reference sequence). Trimming took 5 bases from V and 0 from J, leaving 11 bases between them.

This chain connects TRBV18 to TRBJ1-1; 10 bases map to TRBD1. The length of the CDR3 is 15 residues. The V segment lost 3 bases and the J segment 12 bases; nucleotides outside the gene matches: 13. Per the germline V gene, CDR1 is KGHSH and CDR2 is LQKENI. The CDR3 loop is CASSPTDRGDGSTFF. In DNA, the CDR3 is TGTGCCAGCTCACCGACGGACAGGGGGGACGGGTCAACTTTCTTT.

The chain links TRBV11-3 to TRBJ2-5, with TRBD1 identical over 10 bases. Germline V CDR1 and CDR2: SGHNT, YENEEA. V shed 6 bases and J 0 bases; nucleotides not matched to a gene: 4. There are 15 residues in the CDR3. The CDR3 region is CASSLGTGDQETQYF. For the CDR3, the DNA is TGTGCCAGCAGTCTAGGGACAGGGGACCAAGAGACCCAGTACTTC.

The V call is TRBV9, the J call TRBJ1-1; tentative D call: TRBD1 (6 bases). Germline loops: CDR1 SGDLS, CDR2 YYNGEE. The CDR3 runs 14 residues. Trimming removed 1 base from V and 1 base from J, with 8 bases in between. The CDR3 DNA sequence: TGTGCCAGCAGCGTAAGGGGGAGGAACACTGAAGCTTTCTTT. Amino acids: CASSVRGRNTEAFF.

The V call is TRBV9, the J call TRBJ1-1, with D maybe TRBD1 (6 bases). V lost 0 bases and J lost 3, with 6 bases in between. CDR3 length: 13 residues. Germline CDR1 is SGDLS and CDR2 is YYNGEE. Here the CDR3 reads CASSVEGDTEAFF. In DNA, the CDR3 is TGTGCCAGCAGCGTAGAGGGGGACACTGAAGCTTTCTTT.

The CDR3 is CASSVTVGYNEKLFF. The CDR3 bases are TGTGCCAGCAGCGTAACTGTAGGGTATAATGAAAAACTGTTTTTT. The chain is built from TRBV9 and TRBJ1-4; D not resolved. CDR1 and CDR2 (germline): SGDLS, YYNGEE. Trimming cost V 1 base and J 4 bases, with 11 bases left between them. The CDR3 consists of 15 residues.

The genes are TRBV19 and TRBJ2-5; 9 bases fit TRBD1. This CDR3 region has 17 residues. V shed 5 bases, J shed 2 bases, and the junction held 12 bases outside the gene matches. Germline-derived CDR1 and CDR2 are LNHDA and SQIVND (reference sequence). The CDR3 region has the DNA TGTGCCAGTAGTGGCCGGGACAGGGTTTTGCCGCAAGAGACCCAGTACTTC. Encoded protein: CASSGRDRVLPQETQYF. The whole variable domain, remainder taken from reference TRBV19 and TRBJ2-5, is DGGITQSPKYLFRKEGQNVTLSCEQNLNHDAMYWYRQDPGQGLRLIYYSQIVNDFQKGDIAEGYSVSREKKESFPLTVTSAQKNPTAFYLCASSGRDRVLPQETQYFGPGTRLLVL.

This clone was detected only once. The chain links TRBV6-1 to TRBJ1-1; D perhaps matches TRBD1 (5 bases). This CDR3 is built from 14 residues. Trimming took 5 bases from V and 0 from J, leaving 10 bases between them. Germline loops: CDR1 MNHNS, CDR2 SASEGT. The CDR3 protein is CASSRGPMNTEAFF. The CDR3 DNA is TGTGCCAGCAGTAGGGGACCGATGAACACTGAAGCTTTCTTT.

The chain recombines TRBV28 with TRBJ1-3; D call uncertain. Germline values: CDR1 MDHEN, CDR2 SYDVKM. Between the trimmed V and J ends, which lost 6 bases and 0 bases, there was a span of 9 bases. The CDR3 is 14 residues long. This CDR3 is CASREWGSGNTIYF. In DNA form, the CDR3 reads TGTGCCAGCAGGGAGTGGGGCTCTGGAAACACCATATATTTT.